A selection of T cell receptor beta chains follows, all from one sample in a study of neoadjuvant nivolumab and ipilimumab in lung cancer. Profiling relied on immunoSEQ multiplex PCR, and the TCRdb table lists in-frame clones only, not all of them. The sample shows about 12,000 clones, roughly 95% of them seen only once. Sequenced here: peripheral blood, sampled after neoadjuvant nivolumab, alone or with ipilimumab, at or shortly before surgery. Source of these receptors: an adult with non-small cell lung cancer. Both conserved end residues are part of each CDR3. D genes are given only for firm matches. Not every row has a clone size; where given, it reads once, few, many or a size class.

CASSLGGAEFTAGGAIEQFF | TGCGCCAGCAGCCTCGGGGGCGCGGAGTTTACGGCGGGAGGGGCCATTGAGCAGTTCTTC | . | TRBD2 | TRBV4-1 | 20 | TRBJ2-1
CASRWARNEKLFF | TGTGCCAGCAGATGGGCCCGAAATGAAAAACTGTTTTTT | . | . | TRBV27 | 13 | TRBJ1-4
CASSPGHVQYF | TGTGCCAGCAGCCCTGGGCATGTTCAGTACTTC | once | . | TRBV6-1 | 11 | TRBJ2-7
CASSASGTDSYEQYF | TGTGCCAGCAGCGCTAGCGGGACCGACTCCTACGAGCAGTACTTC | . | TRBD2 | TRBV9 | 15 | TRBJ2-7
CASSQSGAGANVLTF | TGTGCCAGCAGCCAGTCTGGGGCTGGGGCCAACGTCCTGACTTTC | . | . | TRBV7-2 | 15 | TRBJ2-6
CASSESGGGYGYTF | TGTGCCAGCAGTGAATCAGGGGGAGGCTATGGCTACACCTTC | . | TRBD1 | TRBV7-3 | 14 | TRBJ1-2
CASSPFDRGNNEQFF | TGCGCCAGCAGCCCTTTTGACAGGGGAAACAATGAGCAGTTCTTC | . | TRBD1 | TRBV4-3 | 15 | TRBJ2-1
CASSTRAAGMSGELFF | TGTGCCAGTAGTACCCGAGCAGCGGGGATGTCCGGGGAGCTGTTTTTT | . | TRBD2 | TRBV19 | 16 | TRBJ2-2
CASSLEGARYNEQFF | TGTGCCAGCAGCTTAGAAGGTGCGCGATACAATGAGCAGTTCTTC | . | . | TRBV7-9 | 15 | TRBJ2-1
CASSIGYSTGTDTQYF | TGTGCCAGTAGTATCGGGTACAGTACAGGCACAGATACGCAGTATTTT | . | . | TRBV19 | 16 | TRBJ2-3
CASSPGRSGANVLTF | TGTGCCAGCAGCCCCGGGAGATCTGGGGCCAACGTCCTGACTTTC | . | . | TRBV7-2 | 15 | TRBJ2-6
CASSARWDSYEQYF | TGTGCCAGCAGCGCCCGGTGGGACTCCTACGAGCAGTACTTC | . | . | TRBV9 | 14 | TRBJ2-7
CASIWDRTYEQYF | TGTGCCAGCATCTGGGACAGGACCTACGAGCAGTACTTC | . | TRBD1 | TRBV9 | 13 | TRBJ2-7
CASSLDAGLADTQYF | TGTGCCAGCAGCTTGGACGCGGGGTTGGCAGATACGCAGTATTTT | . | . | TRBV5-4 | 15 | TRBJ2-3
CASSIVLEVGYGYTF | TGTGCCAGTAGTATAGTCCTGGAGGTTGGCTATGGCTACACCTTC | . | . | TRBV19 | 15 | TRBJ1-2
CASSQDDPAGVRYF | TGCGCCAGCAGCCAAGACGACCCAGCGGGAGTTAGGTACTTC | . | TRBD2 | TRBV4-3 | 14 | TRBJ2-7
CASSLPAAGGQELFF | TGTGCCAGCAGTTTACCGGCTGCAGGGGGCCAGGAGCTGTTTTTT | . | TRBD1 | TRBV28 | 15 | TRBJ2-2
CAWSSIMNTEAFF | TGTGCCTGGAGTAGTATTATGAACACTGAAGCTTTCTTT | . | . | TRBV30 | 13 | TRBJ1-1
CASSTTGGGTQYF | TGTGCCAGCAGCACAACAGGGGGGGGGACCCAGTACTTC | . | . | TRBV5-6 | 13 | TRBJ2-5
CSVEGGRESYEQYF | TGCAGCGTTGAAGGGGGGCGGGAGTCCTACGAGCAGTACTTC | . | . | TRBV29-1 | 14 | TRBJ2-7
CASSPPNWVAPGELFF | TGTGCCAGCTCACCACCGAATTGGGTAGCCCCCGGGGAGCTGTTTTTT | . | . | TRBV18 | 16 | TRBJ2-2
CAISEYNRINYGYTF | TGTGCCATCAGTGAATACAACAGAATTAACTATGGCTACACCTTC | . | . | TRBV10-3 | 15 | TRBJ1-2
CASTMRGRSYEQYF | TGTGCCAGCACAATGCGGGGGCGTTCCTACGAGCAGTACTTC | . | . | TRBV6-1 | 14 | TRBJ2-7
CASSSNTATGELFF | TGTGCCAGCAGCTCTAACACAGCAACCGGGGAGCTGTTTTTT | . | . | TRBV7-9 | 14 | TRBJ2-2
CASSPRSEGGGEQYF | TGTGCCAGCTCACCCCGGTCAGAAGGAGGAGGCGAGCAGTACTTC | . | . | TRBV18 | 15 | TRBJ2-7
CASSNGLAGDYEQYF | TGCGCCAGCAGCAATGGACTAGCGGGGGACTACGAGCAGTACTTC | . | TRBD2 | TRBV5-1 | 15 | TRBJ2-7
CASSSTTSTFRDEQFF | TGTGCCAGCAGCTCAACGACTAGCACCTTTAGGGATGAGCAGTTCTTC | . | TRBD2 | TRBV14 | 16 | TRBJ2-1
CASAADRAVRTEAFF | TGTGCCAGCGCAGCCGACAGGGCAGTTAGGACTGAAGCTTTCTTT | . | TRBD1 | TRBV18 | 15 | TRBJ1-1
CASSSYSGDNEQFF | TGCGCCAGCAGCTCATATAGCGGGGACAATGAGCAGTTCTTC | . | TRBD2 | TRBV5-1 | 14 | TRBJ2-1
CASSPGFGGRKTGNTEAFF | TGTGCCAGCAGTCCAGGGTTTGGAGGCCGTAAAACGGGGAACACTGAAGCTTTCTTT | once | . | TRBV7-9 | 19 | TRBJ1-1
CASSQGTAGLNEQFF | TGTGCCAGCAGCCAAGGGACGGCGGGATTAAATGAGCAGTTCTTC | . | . | TRBV6-1 | 15 | TRBJ2-1
CASSPGLAGGGYEQYF | TGCGCCAGCAGCCCAGGACTAGCGGGAGGAGGGTACGAGCAGTACTTC | . | TRBD2 | TRBV5-1 | 16 | TRBJ2-7
CASSLAGDPYEQYF | TGCGCCAGCAGCTTGGCCGGGGACCCCTACGAGCAGTACTTC | . | . | TRBV5-1 | 14 | TRBJ2-7
CASSFEPGANYGYTF | TGCGCCAGCAGCTTCGAACCAGGGGCGAACTATGGCTACACCTTC | . | . | TRBV5-1 | 15 | TRBJ1-2
CASNPGGGGQPQHF | TGTGCCAGCAACCCCGGGGGGGGCGGGCAGCCCCAGCATTTT | . | . | TRBV28 | 14 | TRBJ1-5
CASSDSNGEKLFF | TGTGCCAGCAGTGACTCGAACGGCGAAAAACTGTTTTTT | . | . | TRBV6-4 | 13 | TRBJ1-4
CASSLRRGNTEAFF | TGTGCCAGCAGCTTACGACGGGGGAACACTGAAGCTTTCTTT | . | . | TRBV7-2 | 14 | TRBJ1-1
CASSEQQGAGYGYTF | TGTGCCAGCAGTGAACAGCAGGGGGCCGGATATGGCTACACCTTC | . | TRBD1 | TRBV6-1 | 15 | TRBJ1-2
CARLVCKGGQAPEAFF | TGTGCCAGGTTAGTTTGTAAAGGGGGACAAGCCCCCGAAGCTTTCTTT | . | . | TRBV19 | 16 | TRBJ1-1
CASSIEGQFSNQPQHF | TGTGCCAGTAGTATAGAAGGGCAGTTTAGCAATCAGCCCCAGCATTTT | few | . | TRBV19 | 16 | TRBJ1-5
CASSVDEGRTDTQYF | TGTGCCAGCAGCGTAGATGAGGGCCGCACAGATACGCAGTATTTT | . | . | TRBV9 | 15 | TRBJ2-3
CASTRASGSNTGELFF | TGTGCCAGCACCCGAGCATCGGGTTCGAACACCGGGGAGCTGTTTTTT | . | . | TRBV7-2 | 16 | TRBJ2-2
CASTQQGTQPQHF | TGTGCCAGTACGCAGCAGGGGACTCAGCCCCAGCATTTT | . | . | TRBV28 | 13 | TRBJ1-5
CASSLLLATYNEQFF | TGTGCCAGCAGCTTATTGCTGGCCACCTACAATGAGCAGTTCTTC | . | . | TRBV7-9 | 15 | TRBJ2-1
CASSSGTATYSNQPQHF | TGTGCCAGCAGTTCCGGGACGGCTACCTATAGCAATCAGCCCCAGCATTTT | . | . | TRBV7-6 | 17 | TRBJ1-5
CASRPGLAGPETQYF | TGTGCCAGCAGGCCGGGACTAGCGGGGCCAGAGACCCAGTACTTC | . | TRBD2 | TRBV5-5 | 15 | TRBJ2-5
CASSHTGGRQPQHF | TGTGCCAGTAGTCATACAGGGGGCCGACAGCCCCAGCATTTT | . | TRBD1 | TRBV19 | 14 | TRBJ1-5
CASSHHDRVTEAFF | TGCGCCAGCAGCCATCATGACAGGGTCACTGAAGCTTTCTTT | few | TRBD1 | TRBV4-1 | 14 | TRBJ1-1
CASSFQGAERETQYF | TGCGCCAGCAGCTTTCAGGGGGCGGAGAGAGAGACCCAGTACTTC | . | TRBD1 | TRBV5-1 | 15 | TRBJ2-5
CASSARAGRDTDTQYF | TGTGCCAGCAGCGCACGCGCGGGACGGGACACAGATACGCAGTATTTT | . | . | TRBV9 | 16 | TRBJ2-3
CASSPRLTSTDTQYF | TGTGCCAGCAGCCCCCGACTTACCAGCACAGATACGCAGTATTTT | . | . | TRBV9 | 15 | TRBJ2-3
CASGRTGVAEQYF | TGTGCCAGCGGTCGGACAGGAGTAGCCGAGCAGTACTTC | . | TRBD1 | TRBV2 | 13 | TRBJ2-7
CASSLGPSTDTQYF | TGTGCCAGCAGTCTAGGTCCTAGCACAGATACGCAGTATTTT | . | . | TRBV25-1 | 14 | TRBJ2-3
CATSRDPRGTEAFF | TGTGCCACCAGCAGAGATCCGCGGGGCACTGAAGCTTTCTTT | once | . | TRBV15 | 14 | TRBJ1-1
CASSQEGVGTGELFF | TGTGCCAGCAGCCAAGAAGGGGTAGGCACCGGGGAGCTGTTTTTT | . | . | TRBV4-2 | 15 | TRBJ2-2
CASSISSGGNNEQFF | TGTGCCAGTAGTATCTCTAGCGGAGGAAACAATGAGCAGTTCTTC | once | TRBD2 | TRBV19 | 15 | TRBJ2-1
CASSLYGSTLQETQYF | TGTGCCAGCAGCTTGTACGGGAGCACCCTCCAAGAGACCCAGTACTTC | . | . | TRBV5-6 | 16 | TRBJ2-5
CASSLGQGVRGYTF | TGTGCCAGCAGCTTAGGGCAGGGGGTACGTGGCTACACCTTC | . | TRBD1 | TRBV13 | 14 | TRBJ1-2
CASSLGPQGRANTGELFF | TGTGCCAGCAGCTTAGGCCCTCAGGGACGGGCGAACACCGGGGAGCTGTTTTTT | . | . | TRBV11-2 | 18 | TRBJ2-2
CASSQAPQATNYGYTF | TGCGCCAGCAGCCAAGCCCCTCAGGCTACTAACTATGGCTACACCTTC | once | . | TRBV4-1 | 16 | TRBJ1-2